The 17 T cell receptor beta chains below were found in one sample sequenced in a study of blood T cell repertoires in COVID-19. Here immunoSEQ multiplex PCR was the method, and the copy in TCRdb shows in-frame clones only, minus some. The sample has 140,000 or so clones, more than 75% seen once. The sample comprised peripheral blood. The receptors originated from a man between 45 and 60 years old who had recovered from COVID-19.

This clone was counted between two and nine times. The CDR3 region has the DNA TGTGCCAGCAGCTTAGAGAGGGGGCGATCCTATGGCTACACCTTC. Translation: CASSLERGRSYGYTF. The chain joins TRBV11-2 to TRBJ1-2; 7 bases align to TRBD1. Germline V gene data show CDR1 as SGHAT and CDR2 as FQNNGV. This CDR3 region has 15 residues. The V and J ends lost 0 bases and 4 bases, in that order; junction bases with no gene match: 5. Supplemented by reference TRBV11-2 and TRBJ1-2, the full variable domain reads EAGVAQSPRYKIIEKRQSVAFWCNPISGHATLYWYQQILGQGPKLLIQFQNNGVVDDSQLPKDRFSAERLKGVDSTLKIQPAKLEDSAVYLCASSLERGRSYGYTFGSGTRLTVV.

The CDR3 sequence is CPPGQGFSYNEQFF. The CDR3 nucleotides are TGTCCTCCGGGACAGGGGTTCTCCTACAATGAGCAGTTCTTC. V usage is TRBV6-5 and J usage is TRBJ2-1; TRBD1 matches 10 bases. The CDR3 has 14 amino acids. Germline lookup yields CDR1 MNHEY and CDR2 SVGAGI.

This clone came up a few times. V usage is TRBV7-8 and J usage is TRBJ1-5; D possibly corresponds to TRBD1 (6 bases). Between the trimmed V and J ends, which lost 5 bases and 2 bases, there was a span of 16 bases. Germline loops: CDR1 SGHVS, CDR2 FQNEAQ. CDR3 length: 16 residues. The CDR3 DNA is TGTGCCAGCAGCAAAATTACAGGGTTTCGCAATCAGCCCCAGCATTTT. This translates into CASSKITGFRNQPQHF.

This clone was counted between two and nine times. The gene calls are TRBV30 and TRBJ2-2, with D perhaps TRBD1 (5 bases). Germline assignment: CDR1 GTSNPN and CDR2 SVGIG (reference sequence). V was pared by 3 bases and J by 2 bases, with 7 bases between. The CDR3 spans 13 residues. The CDR3: CAWSRANTGELFF. DNA for the CDR3: TGTGCCTGGAGCAGGGCCAACACCGGGGAGCTGTTTTTT. Using reference TRBV30 and TRBJ2-2 for the parts outside the CDR3, the full variable domain is SQTIHQWPATLVQPVGSPLSLECTVEGTSNPNLYWYRQAAGRGLQLLFYSVGIGQISSEVPQNLSASRPQDRQFILSSKKLLLSDSGFYLCAWSRANTGELFFGEGSRLTVL.

The chain employs TRBV29-1 and TRBJ1-4, with D unresolved. CDR1 SQVTM and CDR2 ANQGSEA come from the germline V gene. The CDR3 contains 13 residues. Deletions cut 7 bases from V and 7 bases from J, with 16 bases between. CDR3 sequence reads: CSALPGIGEKLFF. The DNA for the CDR3 is TGCAGCGCCCTTCCGGGGATCGGTGAAAAACTGTTTTTT.

The chain uses TRBV6-5 and TRBJ2-3, with 7 bases matching TRBD1. Looked up from germline, CDR1 is MNHEY and CDR2 is SVGAGI. V lost 2 bases, J lost 3 bases, and 2 bases stayed unmatched. The CDR3 covers 14 residues. The CDR3 is CASSYGDSTDTQYF. In DNA form, the CDR3 reads TGTGCCAGCAGTTACGGGGACAGTACAGATACGCAGTATTTT.

The chain recombines TRBV6-2 or TRBV6-3 with TRBJ1-1, with D perhaps matching TRBD1 (5 bases). Germline V gene sequence: CDR1 MNHEY, CDR2 SVGEGT. CDR3 length: 14 residues. V was cut by 6 bases and J by 3 bases, with 14 bases left in between. CDR3 protein: CASSLRVRDTEAFF. CDR3 sequence (DNA): TGTGCCAGCAGCCTCAGGGTCAGGGACACTGAAGCTTTCTTT.

The chain uses TRBV19 and TRBJ2-2, with D possibly TRBD1 on 5 matching bases. Trimming removed 6 bases at V and 2 bases at J, with 13 bases between. The CDR3 is 15 residues long. The germline gives CDR1 LNHDA, CDR2 SQIVND (reference sequence). For the CDR3, the DNA is TGTGCCAGTAGGGCAGGGTCTGCAAACACCGGGGAGCTGTTTTTT. Its protein is CASRAGSANTGELFF.

V is TRBV18 and J is TRBJ1-2; TRBD1 aligns across 8 bases. V gave up 3 bases and J gave up 0 bases; unmatched junction bases: 6. The CDR3 extends over 16 amino acids. Germline lookup yields CDR1 KGHSH and CDR2 LQKENI. As DNA, the CDR3 is TGTGCCAGCTCACCTGCCCGGGACAGGACTAACTATGGCTACACCTTC. Translation gives CASSPARDRTNYGYTF.

This chain connects TRBV6-5 to TRBJ2-5, with D uncertain. The CDR3 is 14 residues long. Per the germline V gene, CDR1 is MNHEY and CDR2 is SVGAGI. Trimming shortened V by 2 bases and J by 5 bases, and 12 bases separated the two germline ends. CDR3 bases: TGTGCCAGCAGTTACCGCCCCCCAGCGGAGACCCAGTACTTC. Translated, it gives CASSYRPPAETQYF.

The chain couples TRBV5-4 to TRBJ2-7, with 9 bases matching TRBD1. The CDR3 has 13 residues. V lost 4 bases to trimming and J lost 5 bases; unmatched junction nucleotides: 4. Germline CDR1 and CDR2: SGHNT and YYREEE (reference sequence). CDR3 sequence: CASSQQGADEQYF. The CDR3 nucleotides are TGTGCCAGCAGCCAACAGGGGGCCGACGAGCAGTACTTC.

The chain combines TRBV29-1 with TRBJ1-1; TRBD1 aligns across 8 bases. CDR1 and CDR2 from the germline V gene are SQVTM and ANQGSEA. The junction had 4 bases not matched to a gene; V was cut back by 7 bases and J by 3 bases. The CDR3 covers 12 residues. The CDR3 protein is CSASGQDTEAFF. In DNA, the CDR3 is TGCAGCGCCTCGGGACAGGACACTGAAGCTTTCTTT.

The chain uses TRBV15 and TRBJ1-1; D might be TRBD1 (5 bases). There are 14 residues in the CDR3. Trimming removed 3 bases from V and 8 bases from J, with 16 bases in between. Germline CDR1 reads LNHNV; CDR2 reads YYDKDF (reference sequence). CDR3 nucleotide sequence: TGTGCCACCAGCAGCCTCAAATCAGGGCCCGAAGCTTTCTTT. Amino acid sequence: CATSSLKSGPEAFF.

The chain links TRBV3-1 (or the pseudogene TRBV3-2) to TRBJ1-2; no reliable D call. The V and J ends lost 3 bases and 0 bases respectively, with 8 bases between them. The CDR3 is 14 residues long. Germline assignment: CDR1 LGHDT and CDR2 YNNKEL (reference sequence). CDR3 sequence reads: CASSQRYSNYGYTF. CDR3 nucleotide sequence: TGTGCCAGCAGCCAGCGGTACTCTAACTATGGCTACACCTTC.

CDR3 in DNA: TGTGCCAGTAGCCGGGACAGAGAAGCTTTCTTT. It specifies CASSRDREAFF. The rearrangement links TRBV19 to TRBJ1-1; TRBD1 matches at 7 bases. Germline CDR1 reads LNHDA; CDR2 reads SQIVND (reference sequence). J was trimmed by 8 bases and V by 6 bases; bases with no gene match: 3. This CDR3 is built from 11 residues.

The rearrangement links TRBV11-2 to TRBJ1-1; D gene uncertain. The germline CDR1 and CDR2 sequences are SGHAT and FQNNGV. The length of the CDR3 is 13 residues. V dropped 5 bases and J dropped 5 bases, with 12 bases sitting between them. The chain's CDR3 is CASSGLGKTEAFF. The CDR3 coding sequence is TGTGCCAGCAGCGGACTTGGGAAGACTGAAGCTTTCTTT.

The CDR3 spells CASSLEPGDNNSPLHF. The DNA of the CDR3 is TGTGCCAGCAGCTTGGAGCCAGGCGACAATAATTCACCCCTCCACTTT. The V and J genes are TRBV5-4 and TRBJ1-6; no firm D call. The germline gives CDR1 SGHNT, CDR2 YYREEE (reference sequence). The CDR3 covers 16 residues. V was clipped by 0 bases and J by 5 bases, with 12 bases between them.